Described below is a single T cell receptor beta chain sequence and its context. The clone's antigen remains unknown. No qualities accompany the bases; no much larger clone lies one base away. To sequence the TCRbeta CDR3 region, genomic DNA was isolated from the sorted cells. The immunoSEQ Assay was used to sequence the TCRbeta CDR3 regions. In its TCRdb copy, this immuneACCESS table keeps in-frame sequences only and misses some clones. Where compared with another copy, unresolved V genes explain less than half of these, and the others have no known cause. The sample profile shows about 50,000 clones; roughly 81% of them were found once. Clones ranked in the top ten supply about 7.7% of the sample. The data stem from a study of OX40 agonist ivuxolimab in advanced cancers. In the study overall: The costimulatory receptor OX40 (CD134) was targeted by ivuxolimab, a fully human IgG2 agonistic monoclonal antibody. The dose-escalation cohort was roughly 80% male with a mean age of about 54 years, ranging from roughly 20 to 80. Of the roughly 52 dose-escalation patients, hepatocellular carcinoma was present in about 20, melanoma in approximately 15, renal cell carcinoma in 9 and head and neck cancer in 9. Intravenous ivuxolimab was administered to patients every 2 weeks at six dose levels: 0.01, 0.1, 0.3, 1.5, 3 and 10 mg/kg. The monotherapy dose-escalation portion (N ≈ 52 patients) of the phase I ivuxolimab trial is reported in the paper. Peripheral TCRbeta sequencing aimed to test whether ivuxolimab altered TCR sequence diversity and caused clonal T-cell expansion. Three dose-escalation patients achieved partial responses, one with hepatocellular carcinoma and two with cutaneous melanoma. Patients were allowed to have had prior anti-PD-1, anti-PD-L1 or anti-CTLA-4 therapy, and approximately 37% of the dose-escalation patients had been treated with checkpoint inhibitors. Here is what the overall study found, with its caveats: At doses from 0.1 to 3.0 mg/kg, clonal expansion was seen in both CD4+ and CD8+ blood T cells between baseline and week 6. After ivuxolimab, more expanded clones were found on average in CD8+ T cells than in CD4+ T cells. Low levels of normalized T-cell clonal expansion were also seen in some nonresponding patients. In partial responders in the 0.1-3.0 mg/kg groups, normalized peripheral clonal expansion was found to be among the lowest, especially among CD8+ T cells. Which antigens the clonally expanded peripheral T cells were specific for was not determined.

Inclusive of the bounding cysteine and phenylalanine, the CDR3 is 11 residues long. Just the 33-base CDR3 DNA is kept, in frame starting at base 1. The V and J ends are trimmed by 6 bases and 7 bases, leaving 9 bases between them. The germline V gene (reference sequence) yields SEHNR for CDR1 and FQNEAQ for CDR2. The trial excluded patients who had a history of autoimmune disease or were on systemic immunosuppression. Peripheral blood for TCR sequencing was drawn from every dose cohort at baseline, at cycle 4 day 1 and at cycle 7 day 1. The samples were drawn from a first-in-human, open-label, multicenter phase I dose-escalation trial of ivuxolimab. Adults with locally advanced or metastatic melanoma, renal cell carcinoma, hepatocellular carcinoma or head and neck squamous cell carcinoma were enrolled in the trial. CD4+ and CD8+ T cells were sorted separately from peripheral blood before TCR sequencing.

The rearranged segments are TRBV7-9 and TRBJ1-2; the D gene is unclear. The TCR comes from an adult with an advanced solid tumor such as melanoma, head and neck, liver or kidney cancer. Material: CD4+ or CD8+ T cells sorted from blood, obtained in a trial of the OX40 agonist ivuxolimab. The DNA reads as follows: TGTGCCAGCAGTGACACCATTGGCTACACCTTC. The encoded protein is CASSDTIGYTF.